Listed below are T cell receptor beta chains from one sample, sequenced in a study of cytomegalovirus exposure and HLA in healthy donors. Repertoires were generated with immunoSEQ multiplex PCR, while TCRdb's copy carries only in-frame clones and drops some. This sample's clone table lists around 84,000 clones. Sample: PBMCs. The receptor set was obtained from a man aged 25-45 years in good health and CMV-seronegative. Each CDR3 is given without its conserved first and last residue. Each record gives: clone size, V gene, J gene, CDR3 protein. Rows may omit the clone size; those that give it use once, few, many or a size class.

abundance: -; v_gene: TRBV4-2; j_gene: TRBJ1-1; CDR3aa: ASSQDYQGATEAF
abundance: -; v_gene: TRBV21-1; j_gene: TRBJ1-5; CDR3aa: ASSKGSGTQPQH
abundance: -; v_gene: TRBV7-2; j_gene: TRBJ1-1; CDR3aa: ASSRREGAGNTEAF
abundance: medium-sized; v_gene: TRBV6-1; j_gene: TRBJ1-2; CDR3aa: ASSEWGPGYGYT
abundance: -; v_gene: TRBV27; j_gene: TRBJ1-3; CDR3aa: ASSFLLEGWNTIY
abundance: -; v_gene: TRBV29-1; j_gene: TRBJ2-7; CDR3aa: SAIGQGYEQY
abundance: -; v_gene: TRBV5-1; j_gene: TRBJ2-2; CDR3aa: ASSPLPPAGGGTGELF
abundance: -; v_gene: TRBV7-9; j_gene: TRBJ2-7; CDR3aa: ASSPHGTGDPYEQY
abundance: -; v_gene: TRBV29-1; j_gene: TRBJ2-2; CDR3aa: SVEIGVNTGELF
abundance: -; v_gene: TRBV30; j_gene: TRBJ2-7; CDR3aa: AWRGGDSSYEQY
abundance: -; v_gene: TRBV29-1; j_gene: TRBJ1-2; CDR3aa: SVAPTVGYGYT
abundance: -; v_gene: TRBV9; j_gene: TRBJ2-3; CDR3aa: ASSLGLAGGSDTQY
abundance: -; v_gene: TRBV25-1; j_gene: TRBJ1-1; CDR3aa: ASSDPLAGTEAF
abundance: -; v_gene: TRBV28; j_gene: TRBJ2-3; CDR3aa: ASSILPQDTSTDTQY
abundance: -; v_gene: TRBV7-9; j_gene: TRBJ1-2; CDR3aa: ASSFSNYGYT
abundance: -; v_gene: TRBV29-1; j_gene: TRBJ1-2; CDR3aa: SVWTGISNYGYT
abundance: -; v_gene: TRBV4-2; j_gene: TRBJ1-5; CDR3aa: ASRGQGNQPQH
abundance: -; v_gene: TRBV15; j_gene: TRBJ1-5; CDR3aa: ATSRVIQGWGPQH
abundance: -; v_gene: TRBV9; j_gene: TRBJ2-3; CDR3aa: ASSVRGGADTQY
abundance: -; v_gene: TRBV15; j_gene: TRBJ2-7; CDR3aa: ATSRDLDGRAVY
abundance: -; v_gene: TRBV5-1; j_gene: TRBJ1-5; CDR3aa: ASSSGGDNQPQH
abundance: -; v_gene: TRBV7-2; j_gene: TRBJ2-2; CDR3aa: ASSQGNSGHTGELF
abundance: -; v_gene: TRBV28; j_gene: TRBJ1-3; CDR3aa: ASSGGDRSSGNTIY
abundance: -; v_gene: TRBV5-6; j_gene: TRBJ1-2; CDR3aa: ASSRDRGISNYGYT
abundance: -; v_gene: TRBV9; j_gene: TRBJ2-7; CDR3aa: ASSGTGLYEQY
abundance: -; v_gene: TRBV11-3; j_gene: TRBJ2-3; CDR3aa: ASSLGRDSITDTQY
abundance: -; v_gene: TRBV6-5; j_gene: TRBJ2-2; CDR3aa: ASSYRREYTGELF